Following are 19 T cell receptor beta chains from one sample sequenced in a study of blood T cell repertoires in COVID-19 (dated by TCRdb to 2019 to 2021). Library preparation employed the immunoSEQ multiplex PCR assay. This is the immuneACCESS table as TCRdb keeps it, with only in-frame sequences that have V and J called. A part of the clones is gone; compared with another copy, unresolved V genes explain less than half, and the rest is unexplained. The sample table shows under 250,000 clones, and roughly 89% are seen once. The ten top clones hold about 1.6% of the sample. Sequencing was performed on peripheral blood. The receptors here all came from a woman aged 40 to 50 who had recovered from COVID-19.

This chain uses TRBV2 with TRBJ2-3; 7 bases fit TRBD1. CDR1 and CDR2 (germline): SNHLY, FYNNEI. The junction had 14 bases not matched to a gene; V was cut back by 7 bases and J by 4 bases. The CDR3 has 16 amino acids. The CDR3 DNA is TGTGCCAGCAAGAGGACAGGTGGACTTCGTGCAGATACGCAGTATTTT. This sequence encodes CASKRTGGLRADTQYF.

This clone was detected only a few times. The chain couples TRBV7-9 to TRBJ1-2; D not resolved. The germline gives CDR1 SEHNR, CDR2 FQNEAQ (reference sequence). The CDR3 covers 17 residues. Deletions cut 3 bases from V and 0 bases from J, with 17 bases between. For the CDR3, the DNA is TGTGCCAGCAGCTTTTCGAGAGGGAAGGCCCCTAACTATGGCTACACCTTC. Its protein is CASSFSRGKAPNYGYTF.

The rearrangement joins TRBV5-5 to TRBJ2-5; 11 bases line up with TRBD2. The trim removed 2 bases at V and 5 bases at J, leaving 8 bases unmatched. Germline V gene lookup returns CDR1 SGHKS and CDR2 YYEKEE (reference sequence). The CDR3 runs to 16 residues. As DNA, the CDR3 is TGTGCCAGCAGCTTCATAGGGCTAGCGGGGGGTGAGACCCAGTACTTC. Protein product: CASSFIGLAGGETQYF. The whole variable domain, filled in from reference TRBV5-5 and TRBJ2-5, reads DAGVTQSPTHLIKTRGQQVTLRCSPISGHKSVSWYQQVLGQGPQFIFQYYEKEERGRGNFPDRFSARQFPNYSSELNVNALLLGDSALYLCASSFIGLAGGETQYFGPGTRLLVL.

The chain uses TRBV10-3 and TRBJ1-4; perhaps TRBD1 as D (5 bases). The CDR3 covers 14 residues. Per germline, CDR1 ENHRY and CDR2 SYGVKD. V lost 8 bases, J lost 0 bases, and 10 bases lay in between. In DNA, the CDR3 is TGTGCCATCGGAACAGGATCAACTAATGAAAAACTGTTTTTT. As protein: CAIGTGSTNEKLFF.

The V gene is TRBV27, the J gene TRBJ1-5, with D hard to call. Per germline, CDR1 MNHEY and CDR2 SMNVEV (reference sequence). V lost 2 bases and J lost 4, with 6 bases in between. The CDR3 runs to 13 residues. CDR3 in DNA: TGTGCCAGCAGTTTACAGCGAAATCAGCCCCAGCATTTT. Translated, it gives CASSLQRNQPQHF.

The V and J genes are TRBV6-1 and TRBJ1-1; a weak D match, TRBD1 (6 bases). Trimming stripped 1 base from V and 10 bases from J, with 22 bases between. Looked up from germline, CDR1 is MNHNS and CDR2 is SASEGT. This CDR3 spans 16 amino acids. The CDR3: CASSEVPLGGQRGAFF. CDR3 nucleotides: TGTGCCAGCAGTGAAGTCCCGCTAGGGGGACAAAGAGGAGCTTTCTTT.

The CDR3 DNA sequence: TGTGCCAGCAGTTTTGGACAGTACAATGAGCAGTTCTTC. Translation gives CASSFGQYNEQFF. The chain has TRBV12-3 or TRBV12-4 and TRBJ2-1; TRBD1 is a possible D gene (6 bases). CDR3 length: 13 amino acids. Trimming removed 3 bases from V and 4 bases from J, with 7 bases in between.

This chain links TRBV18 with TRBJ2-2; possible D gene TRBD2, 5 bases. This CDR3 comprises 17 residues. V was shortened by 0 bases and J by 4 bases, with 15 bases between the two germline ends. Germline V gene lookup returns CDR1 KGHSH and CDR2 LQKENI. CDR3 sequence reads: CASSPPGSVASTGELFF. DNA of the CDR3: TGTGCCAGCTCACCACCAGGGAGTGTCGCTAGCACCGGGGAGCTGTTTTTT.

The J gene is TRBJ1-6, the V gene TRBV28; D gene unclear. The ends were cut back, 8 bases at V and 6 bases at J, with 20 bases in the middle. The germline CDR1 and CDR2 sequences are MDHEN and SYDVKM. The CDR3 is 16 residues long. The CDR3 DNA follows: TGTGCCAGCGTGATCGGGTCCGGTAATTCTAATTCACCCCTCCACTTT. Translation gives CASVIGSGNSNSPLHF.

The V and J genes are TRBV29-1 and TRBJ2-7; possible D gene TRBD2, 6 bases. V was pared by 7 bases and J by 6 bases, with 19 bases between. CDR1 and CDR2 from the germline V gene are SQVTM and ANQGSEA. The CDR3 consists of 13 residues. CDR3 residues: CSALGQGGSEQYF. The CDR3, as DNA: TGCAGCGCCCTAGGCCAGGGAGGTTCCGAGCAGTACTTC.

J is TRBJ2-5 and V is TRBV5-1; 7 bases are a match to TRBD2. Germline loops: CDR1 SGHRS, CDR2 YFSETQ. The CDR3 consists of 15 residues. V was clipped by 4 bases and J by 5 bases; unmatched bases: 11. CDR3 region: CASSLRAGSIETQYF. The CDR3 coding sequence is TGCGCCAGCAGCCTGAGAGCGGGGTCCATCGAGACCCAGTACTTC.

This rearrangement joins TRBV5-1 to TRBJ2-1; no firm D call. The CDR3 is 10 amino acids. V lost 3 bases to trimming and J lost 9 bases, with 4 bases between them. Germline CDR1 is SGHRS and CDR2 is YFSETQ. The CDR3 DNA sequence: TGCGCCAGCAGCTGGCTTGAGCAGTTCTTC. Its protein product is CASSWLEQFF.

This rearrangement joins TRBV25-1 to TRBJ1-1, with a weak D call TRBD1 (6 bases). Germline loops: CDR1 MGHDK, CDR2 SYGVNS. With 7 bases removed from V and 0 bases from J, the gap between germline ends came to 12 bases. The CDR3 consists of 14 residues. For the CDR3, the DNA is TGTGCCAGCACGGGGGGGGACATGAACACTGAAGCTTTCTTT. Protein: CASTGGDMNTEAFF.

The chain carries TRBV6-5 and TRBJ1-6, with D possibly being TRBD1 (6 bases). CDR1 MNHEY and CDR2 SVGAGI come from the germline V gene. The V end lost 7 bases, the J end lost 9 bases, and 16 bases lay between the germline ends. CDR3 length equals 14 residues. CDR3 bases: TGTGCCAGCAATAGACAGCGAGGGGGTTCACCCCTCCACTTT. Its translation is CASNRQRGGSPLHF.

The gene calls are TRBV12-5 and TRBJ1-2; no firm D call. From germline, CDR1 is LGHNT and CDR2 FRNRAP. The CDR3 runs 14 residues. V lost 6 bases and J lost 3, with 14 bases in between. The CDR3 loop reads CASGTGEGYYGYTF. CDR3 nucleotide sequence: TGTGCTAGTGGAACCGGCGAGGGCTACTATGGCTACACCTTC.

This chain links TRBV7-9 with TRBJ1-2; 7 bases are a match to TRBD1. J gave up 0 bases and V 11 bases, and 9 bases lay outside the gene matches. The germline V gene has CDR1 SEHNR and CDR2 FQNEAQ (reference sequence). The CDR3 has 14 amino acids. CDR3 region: CAGSGTDTNYGYTF. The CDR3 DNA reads TGTGCCGGCTCCGGGACAGACACTAACTATGGCTACACCTTC. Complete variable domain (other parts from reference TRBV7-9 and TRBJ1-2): DTGVSQNPRHKITKRGQNVTFRCDPISEHNRLYWYRQTLGQGPEFLTYFQNEAQLEKSRLLSDRFSAERPKGSFSTLEIQRTEQGDSAMYLCAGSGTDTNYGYTFGSGTRLTVV.

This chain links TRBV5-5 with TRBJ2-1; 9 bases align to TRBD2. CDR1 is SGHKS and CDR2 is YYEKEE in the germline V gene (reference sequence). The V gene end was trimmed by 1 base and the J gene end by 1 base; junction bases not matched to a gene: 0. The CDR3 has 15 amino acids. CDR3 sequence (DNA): TGTGCCAGCAGCTTGACTAGCGGGTCCTACAATGAGCAGTTCTTC. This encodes CASSLTSGSYNEQFF.

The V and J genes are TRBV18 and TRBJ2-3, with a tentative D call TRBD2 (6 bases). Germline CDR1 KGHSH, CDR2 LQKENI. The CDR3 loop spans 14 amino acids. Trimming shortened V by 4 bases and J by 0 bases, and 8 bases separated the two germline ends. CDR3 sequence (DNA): TGTGCCAGCTCACGAGGGACTAGCACAGATACGCAGTATTTT. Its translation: CASSRGTSTDTQYF.

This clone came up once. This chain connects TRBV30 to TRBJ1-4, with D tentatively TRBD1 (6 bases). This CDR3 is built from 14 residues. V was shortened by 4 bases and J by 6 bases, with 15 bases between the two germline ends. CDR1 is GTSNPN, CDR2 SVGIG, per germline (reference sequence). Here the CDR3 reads CAWMRGGADEKLFF. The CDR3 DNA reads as TGTGCCTGGATGAGGGGGGGGGCGGATGAAAAACTGTTTTTT.